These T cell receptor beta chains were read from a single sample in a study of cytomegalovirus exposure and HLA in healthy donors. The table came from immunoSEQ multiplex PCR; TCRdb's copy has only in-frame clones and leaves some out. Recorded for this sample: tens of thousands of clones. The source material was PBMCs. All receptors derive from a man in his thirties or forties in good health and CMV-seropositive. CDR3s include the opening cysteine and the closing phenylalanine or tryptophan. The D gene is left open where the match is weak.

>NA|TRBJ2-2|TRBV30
CASRENGELFF
TGTGCCTCCCGGGAAAACGGGGAGCTGTTTTTT
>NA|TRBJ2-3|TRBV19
CASSLTDTQYF
TGTGCCAGTAGCCTCACAGATACGCAGTATTTT
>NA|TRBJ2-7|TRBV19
CASSIERSRGEQYF
TGTGCCAGTAGTATAGAGCGCTCCCGGGGGGAGCAGTACTTC
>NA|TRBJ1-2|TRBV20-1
CSASPTVAYTF
TGCAGTGCTAGCCCGACAGTTGCCTACACCTTC
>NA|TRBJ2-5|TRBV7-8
CASSLEAGEGTQYF
TGTGCCAGCAGCTTAGAGGCAGGGGAGGGGACCCAGTACTTC
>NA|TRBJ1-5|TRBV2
CASNLRGSSNQPQHF
TGTGCCAGCAACCTCAGGGGCTCTAGCAATCAGCCCCAGCATTTT
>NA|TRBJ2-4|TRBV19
CASSAEGAKNIQYF
TGTGCCAGTAGTGCGGAGGGAGCCAAAAACATTCAGTACTTC
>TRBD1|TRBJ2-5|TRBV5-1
CASSYTSRGLQETQYF
TGCGCCAGCAGCTATACCAGCAGGGGGCTCCAAGAGACCCAGTACTTC
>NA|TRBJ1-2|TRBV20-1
CSAKSPEGYTF
TGCAGTGCTAAAAGCCCCGAGGGCTACACCTTC
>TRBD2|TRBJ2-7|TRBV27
CASSSLRGGFSYEQYF
TGTGCCAGCAGTTCTCTCCGGGGGGGATTCTCCTACGAGCAGTACTTC
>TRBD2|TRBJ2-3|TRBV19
CASSNAGGTDTQYF
TGTGCCAGTAGTAATGCGGGGGGCACAGATACGCAGTATTTT
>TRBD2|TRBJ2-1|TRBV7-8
CASSLRTSGLSSDNEQFF
TGTGCCAGCAGCCTCAGGACTAGCGGTCTAAGCTCCGACAATGAGCAGTTCTTC
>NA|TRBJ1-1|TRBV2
CASRASSEAFF
TGTGCCAGCAGGGCGAGTAGCGAAGCTTTCTTT
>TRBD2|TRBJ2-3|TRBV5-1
CASSPGRGGGDTQYF
TGCGCCAGCAGCCCGGGACGGGGGGGCGGGGATACGCAGTATTTT
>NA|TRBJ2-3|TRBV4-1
CASSQDVRTDGRDTQYF
TGCGCCAGCAGCCAAGATGTCCGGACAGATGGCAGGGATACGCAGTATTTT
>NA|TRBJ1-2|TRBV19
CASSIDLWDTGGYTF
TGTGCCAGTAGTATAGATCTATGGGATACGGGAGGCTACACCTTC
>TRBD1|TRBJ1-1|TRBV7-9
CASRLWTGDEAFF
TGTGCCAGCAGACTCTGGACAGGTGACGAAGCTTTCTTT
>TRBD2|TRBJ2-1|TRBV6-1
CASSLAGGDNEQFF
TGTGCCAGCAGCCTAGCGGGGGGAGACAATGAGCAGTTCTTC
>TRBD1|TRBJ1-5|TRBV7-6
CASSLAAGGINQPQHF
TGTGCCAGCAGCTTAGCGGCAGGGGGCATCAATCAGCCCCAGCATTTT
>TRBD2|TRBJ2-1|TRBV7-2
CASSPRGGTSGDNEQFF
TGTGCCAGCAGCCCCCGGGGGGGGACTAGCGGAGACAATGAGCAGTTCTTC
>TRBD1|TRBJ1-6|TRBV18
CASSADRGDNSPLHF
TGTGCCAGCTCAGCTGACAGGGGGGATAATTCACCCCTCCACTTT
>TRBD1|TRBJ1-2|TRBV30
CAEAEGAYGYTF
TGTGCCGAGGCCGAGGGGGCCTATGGCTACACCTTC
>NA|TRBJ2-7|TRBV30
CAWSVFQGGYYEQYF
TGTGCCTGGAGTGTATTCCAGGGAGGTTACTACGAGCAGTACTTC
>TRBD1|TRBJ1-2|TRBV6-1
CASSSTGYGYTF
TGTGCCAGCAGTTCGACAGGGTACGGCTACACCTTC
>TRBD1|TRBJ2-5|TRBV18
CASSPTGGQETQYF
TGTGCCAGCTCACCTACAGGGGGCCAAGAGACCCAGTACTTC
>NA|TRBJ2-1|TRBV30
CAWRVGHSYNEQFF
TGTGCCTGGAGGGTGGGGCACTCCTACAATGAGCAGTTCTTC
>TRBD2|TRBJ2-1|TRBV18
CASSPRSGSTYNEQFF
TGTGCCAGCTCACCTCGTAGCGGGAGCACCTACAATGAGCAGTTCTTC
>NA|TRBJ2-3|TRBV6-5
CASTKGGARADTQYF
TGTGCCAGCACCAAGGGTGGGGCCAGGGCAGATACGCAGTATTTT
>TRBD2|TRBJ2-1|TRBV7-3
CASSPSGDGGNEQFF
TGTGCCAGCAGCCCCAGTGGGGACGGGGGGAATGAGCAGTTCTTC
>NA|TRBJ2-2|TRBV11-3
CASSLGRRTEANTGELFF
TGTGCCAGCAGCTTAGGCCGGAGGACTGAAGCGAACACCGGGGAGCTGTTTTTT
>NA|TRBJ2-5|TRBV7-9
CASRQDSQETQYF
TGTGCCAGCAGACAGGACAGTCAAGAGACCCAGTACTTC
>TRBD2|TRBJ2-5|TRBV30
CAWSRSSGVLLEETQYF
TGTGCCTGGAGTAGGTCTAGCGGGGTACTCCTTGAAGAGACCCAGTACTTC
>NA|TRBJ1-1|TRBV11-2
CASSAGPLTLEAFF
TGTGCCAGCAGCGCGGGACCCCTCACCTTAGAAGCTTTCTTT
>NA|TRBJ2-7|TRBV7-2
CASSLQGGGNSYEQYF
TGTGCCAGCAGCCTCCAGGGAGGGGGGAACTCCTACGAGCAGTACTTC
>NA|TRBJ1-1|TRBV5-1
CASSLAHLNTEAFF
TGCGCCAGCAGCTTGGCTCATCTAAACACTGAAGCTTTCTTT
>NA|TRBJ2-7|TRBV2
CASSAYSRFPHEQYF
TGTGCCAGCAGTGCTTACTCGAGGTTTCCCCACGAGCAGTACTTC
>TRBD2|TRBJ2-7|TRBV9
CASSPRLAGGPSLF
TGTGCCAGCAGCCCGCGGCTAGCGGGGGGGCCTTCCCTCTTC
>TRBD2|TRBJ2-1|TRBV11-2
CASSRRAGHNEQFF
TGTGCCAGCAGCAGGCGAGCGGGGCACAATGAGCAGTTCTTC
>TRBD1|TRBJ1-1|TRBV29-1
CSVEVEGAAEAFF
TGCAGCGTTGAGGTCGAGGGGGCGGCTGAAGCTTTCTTT
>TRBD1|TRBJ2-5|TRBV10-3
CAIRRGQGPETQYF
TGTGCCATCAGGAGGGGACAGGGGCCGGAGACCCAGTACTTC
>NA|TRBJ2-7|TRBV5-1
CASSYSDEQYF
TGCGCCAGCAGCTATTCGGACGAGCAGTACTTC
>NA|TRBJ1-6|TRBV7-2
CASSFRQVNNSPLHF
TGTGCCAGCAGCTTCCGACAGGTTAATAATTCACCCCTCCACTTT
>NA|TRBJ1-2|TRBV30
CAWTFIPGGYTF
TGTGCCTGGACCTTTATACCGGGAGGCTACACCTTC
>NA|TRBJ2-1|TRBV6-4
CASSDSAGSYNEQFF
TGTGCCAGCAGTGACTCAGCGGGCTCCTACAATGAGCAGTTCTTC
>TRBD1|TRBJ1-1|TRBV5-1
CASSLATGGTEAFF
TGCGCCAGCAGCTTGGCGACAGGGGGCACTGAAGCTTTCTTT
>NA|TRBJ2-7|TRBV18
CASSHRSAYEQYF
TGTGCCAGCTCTCACAGGAGCGCCTACGAGCAGTACTTC
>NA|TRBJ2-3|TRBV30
CAWSVVGGTDTQYF
TGTGCCTGGAGTGTTGTAGGGGGAACAGATACGCAGTATTTT
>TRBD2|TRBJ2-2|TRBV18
CASSPASGMNTGELFF
TGTGCCAGCTCACCTGCGAGCGGGATGAACACCGGGGAGCTGTTTTTT
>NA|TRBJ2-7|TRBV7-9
CASSLVQVHEQYF
TGTGCCAGCAGCTTAGTACAGGTCCACGAGCAGTACTTC
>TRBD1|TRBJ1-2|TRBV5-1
CASSPRDGGGGYTF
TGCGCCAGCAGCCCCCGGGACGGAGGGGGCGGCTACACCTTC
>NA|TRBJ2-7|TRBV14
CASSRGGLAEQYF
TGTGCCAGCAGCCGGGGGGGCTTGGCCGAGCAGTACTTC
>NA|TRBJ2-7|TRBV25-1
CASSASPDSRSYEQYF
TGTGCCAGCAGTGCCAGCCCGGACAGTAGATCCTACGAGCAGTACTTC
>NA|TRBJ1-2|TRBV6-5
CASSYKGNGGYTF
TGTGCCAGCAGTTACAAGGGGAATGGTGGCTACACCTTC
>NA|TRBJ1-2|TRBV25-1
CASSESYSGYTF
TGTGCCAGCAGTGAATCTTACAGTGGCTACACCTTC
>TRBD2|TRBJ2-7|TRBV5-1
CASSWISGSSYEQYF
TGCGCCAGCAGTTGGATTAGCGGGAGCTCCTACGAGCAGTACTTC